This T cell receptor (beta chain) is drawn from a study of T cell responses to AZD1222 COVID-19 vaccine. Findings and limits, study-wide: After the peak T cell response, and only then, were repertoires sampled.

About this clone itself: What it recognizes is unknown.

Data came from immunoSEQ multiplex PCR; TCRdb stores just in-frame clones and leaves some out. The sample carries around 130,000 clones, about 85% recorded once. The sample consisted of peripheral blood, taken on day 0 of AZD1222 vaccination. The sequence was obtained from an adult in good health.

For the CDR3, the DNA is TGTGCCAGCAGCTTAGAAGACGGTAAAGAGACCCAGTACTTC. It encodes CASSLEDGKETQYF. The chain joins TRBV7-8 to TRBJ2-5; D remains ambiguous. The CDR3 totals 14 residues. From germline, CDR1 is SGHVS and CDR2 FQNEAQ. Between the trimmed V and J ends, which lost 1 base and 3 bases, there was a span of 9 bases.